There are a few counts of the clone carrying this T cell receptor beta chain. Antigen: not known. Primers used in a second PCR of roughly 6 to 12 cycles were a sample-barcoded 5' primer and a J-beta primer mix. TCRdb reprocessed the 5' RACE reads via MiXCR and lists one record per CDR3 protein. Of about 1,400,000 distinct CDR3 sequences listed, around 55% are singletons. The total RNA that was extracted per sample amounted to at least 5 micrograms. The data stem from a study of blood T cells in healthy people across ages. At the level of the study: The template switching approach captured approximately one barcoded beta molecule for every two T cells. Study-wide results and caveats: Age brought a roughly linear fall in TCR beta diversity measured per million T cells. Estimates of total diversity, which came from one million sequenced T cells, were considered to be underestimates.

V gave up 6 bases and J gave up 2 bases; unmatched junction bases: 8. The germline V gene has CDR1 SEHNR and CDR2 FQNEAQ (reference sequence). The CDR3 has 17 amino acids. This TCR was recovered from a man aged 18 to 30 in good health. Specimen: blood. The chain is built from TRBV7-9 and TRBJ2-7; 15 positions agree with TRBD2. CDR3 region: CASRTGTSGRSPYEQYF. DNA of the CDR3: TGTGCCAGCAGGACCGGGACTAGCGGGAGGAGTCCCTACGAGCAGTACTTC.